The 18 T cell receptor beta chains below all came from one sample that was sequenced in a study of cytomegalovirus exposure and HLA in healthy donors. Primers: 60 Vbeta forward and 13 Jbeta reverse. The assay was immunoSEQ multiplex PCR, and TCRdb's table has in-frame clones only and misses some. The sample consists of about 190,000 clones, over 70% of them appearing once. Sequenced input: PBMCs. These receptors all come from a man aged 25 to 40 in good health and CMV-seronegative.

This rearrangement joins TRBV6-5 to TRBJ2-2; D may be TRBD1 (5 bases). Germline CDR1 MNHEY, CDR2 SVGAGI. Trimming stripped 8 bases from V and 3 bases from J, with 13 bases between. The CDR3 spans 14 residues. CDR3 loop: CASSRQLYTGELFF. The CDR3 coding sequence is TGTGCCAGCTCTAGACAGTTATACACCGGGGAGCTGTTTTTT.

The rearrangement uses TRBV23-1 and TRBJ1-2, with 8 bases lining up with TRBD1. TRBV23-1 is assigned to the ORF class and has an uncertain function. J gave up 5 bases and V 4 bases, and 12 bases lay outside the gene matches. The CDR3 has 16 residues. Here the CDR3 reads CASSRIPGQDSYGYTF. The CDR3 nucleotides read TGCGCCAGCAGTCGTATCCCGGGACAGGATTCTTATGGCTACACCTTC.

This chain connects TRBV7-8 to TRBJ2-1, with 9 bases lining up with TRBD1. V gave up 3 bases and J gave up 3 bases; unmatched junction bases: 6. The CDR3 has 16 amino acids. Germline values: CDR1 SGHVS, CDR2 FQNEAQ. In DNA form, the CDR3 reads TGTGCCAGCAGCTTCTCGGACAGGGGAGACTACAATGAGCAGTTCTTC. It is translated as CASSFSDRGDYNEQFF.

V is TRBV28 and J is TRBJ2-7, with 7 bases identical to TRBD2. The V and J ends lost 1 base and 1 base, in that order; junction bases with no gene match: 4. The V gene's germline CDR1 is MDHEN and CDR2 SYDVKM. The CDR3 covers 15 residues. The CDR3 spells CASSLFRGGSYEQYF. The CDR3 DNA sequence: TGTGCCAGCAGTTTATTTAGGGGAGGGTCCTACGAGCAGTACTTC.

The chain joins TRBV2 to TRBJ2-3, with TRBD2 matching over 9 bases. Losses at the gene ends were 6 bases for V and 6 bases for J; bases not matched to a gene: 13. Germline CDR1 and CDR2: SNHLY and FYNNEI. The CDR3 runs 16 residues. As DNA, the CDR3 is TGTGCCAGCAGGTTCAGGTCCCTAGCGGGGTCGGATACGCAGTATTTT. It codes for CASRFRSLAGSDTQYF. Using reference TRBV2 and TRBJ2-3 for the parts outside the CDR3, the full variable domain is EPEVTQTPSHQVTQMGQEVILRCVPISNHLYFYWYRQILGQKVEFLVSFYNNEISEKSEIFDDQFSVERPDGSNFTLKIRSTKLEDSAMYFCASRFRSLAGSDTQYFGPGTRLTVL.

The chain employs TRBV9 and TRBJ2-3; tentatively, D is TRBD2 (7 bases). Per the germline V gene, CDR1 is SGDLS and CDR2 is YYNGEE. The ends were cut back, 2 bases at V and 2 bases at J, with 12 bases in the middle. The CDR3 sequence is 15 residues long. The CDR3 loop is CASSVAGAFTDTQYF. The CDR3 DNA sequence: TGTGCCAGCAGCGTTGCGGGGGCCTTCACAGATACGCAGTATTTT.

The rearrangement joins TRBV10-3 to TRBJ1-6, with 7 bases aligning to TRBD1. The CDR3 is 11 residues long. Germline V gene lookup returns CDR1 ENHRY and CDR2 SYGVKD. Germline trimming cut 7 bases from V and 16 bases from J; bases unmatched to any gene: 7. The CDR3 nucleotides are TGTGCCATCAACCGGGACAGAAGTCTCCACTTT. Amino acids: CAINRDRSLHF.

This clone was observed a few times. V and J are TRBV4-1 and TRBJ2-1; 8 bases agree with TRBD2. There are 15 residues in the CDR3. The V segment lost 5 bases and the J segment 8 bases; nucleotides outside the gene matches: 11. The germline V gene has CDR1 MGHRA and CDR2 YSYEKL. CDR3 residues: CASSKFPAGDHEQFF. In DNA form, the CDR3 reads TGCGCCAGCAGCAAGTTCCCAGCGGGAGACCATGAGCAGTTCTTC.

This clone appeared once. The rearrangement joins TRBV10-3 to TRBJ1-1, with D possibly TRBD1 on 6 matching bases. The CDR3 spans 13 residues. Germline CDR1 and CDR2: ENHRY and SYGVKD. V was clipped by 5 bases and J by 2 bases, with 9 bases between them. CDR3 loop: CAISRGQNTEAFF. DNA for the CDR3: TGTGCCATCAGTAGGGGACAAAACACTGAAGCTTTCTTT.

This clone is a singleton in its sample. The chain joins TRBV4-2 to TRBJ1-6, with 8 bases fitting TRBD1. The CDR3 has 16 amino acids. CDR1 is LGHNA, CDR2 YNFKEQ, per germline. V was clipped by 2 bases and J by 7 bases; unmatched bases: 7. The DNA for the CDR3 is TGTGCCAGCAGCCAACTGGGGACAGGAAGAAATTCACCCCTCCACTTT. Translation: CASSQLGTGRNSPLHF.

This rearrangement joins TRBV6-7 to TRBJ1-6; D is perhaps TRBD1 (5 bases). TRBV6-7 is an ORF, with its function uncertain. The CDR3 spans 17 residues. Trimming shortened V by 0 bases and J by 10 bases, and 19 bases separated the two germline ends. CDR3: CASSYSVGGTRNSPLHF. CDR3 bases: TGTGCCAGCAGTTACTCGGTGGGGGGTACTAGGAACTCACCCCTCCACTTT.

The V gene is TRBV10-3, the J gene TRBJ2-3; TRBD1 matches at 7 bases. CDR1 ENHRY and CDR2 SYGVKD come from the germline V gene. Trimming cost V 2 bases and J 2 bases; bases outside gene matches: 4. CDR3 length equals 15 residues. CDR3 sequence (DNA): TGTGCCATCAGTGAGGGGGACAGAGCCACAGATACGCAGTATTTT. Protein: CAISEGDRATDTQYF.

This chain uses TRBV7-6 with TRBJ2-3; D is unclear. The CDR3 runs to 13 residues. Germline V lookup: CDR1 SGHVS, CDR2 FNYEAQ. Trimming removed 5 bases at V and 1 base at J, with 7 bases between. The chain's CDR3 is CASSPSGTDTQYF. DNA of the CDR3: TGTGCCAGCAGCCCGTCTGGCACAGATACGCAGTATTTT.

There are a few counts of this clone. V and J are TRBV27 and TRBJ2-7; tentative D call: TRBD1 (6 bases). The CDR3 contains 14 residues. Germline V gene lookup returns CDR1 MNHEY and CDR2 SMNVEV (reference sequence). With 8 bases removed from V and 5 bases from J, the gap between germline ends came to 19 bases. The CDR3 DNA sequence: TGTGCCAGCGGCAGACAGGCGCAGCGCGACGAGCAGTACTTC. Translation gives CASGRQAQRDEQYF.

The chain combines TRBV28 with TRBJ1-5, with D perhaps matching TRBD1 (6 bases). The germline V and J ends were trimmed by 6 bases and 1 base, with 13 bases remaining between them. CDR1 is MDHEN, CDR2 SYDVKM, per germline. The CDR3 covers 15 residues. CDR3 sequence: CASRLTGRSNQPQHF. The CDR3 bases are TGTGCCAGCAGACTGACAGGAAGGAGCAATCAGCCCCAGCATTTT.

This clone was detected a few times. This chain joins TRBV7-2 and TRBJ2-5; 10 bases map to TRBD1. The CDR3 contains 16 residues. Germline values: CDR1 SGHTA, CDR2 FQGNSA. V lost 5 bases to trimming and J lost 3 bases; unmatched junction nucleotides: 9. In nucleotides, the CDR3 is TGTGCCAGCAGCCCCTCCGGGACAGGGGTCGAAGAGACCCAGTACTTC. Translation: CASSPSGTGVEETQYF. Filled out from reference TRBV7-2 and TRBJ2-5, the complete variable domain reads GAGVSQSPSNKVTEKGKDVELRCDPISGHTALYWYRQSLGQGLEFLIYFQGNSAPDKSGLPSDRFSAERTGGSVSTLTIQRTQQEDSAVYLCASSPSGTGVEETQYFGPGTRLLVL.

The chain carries TRBV5-4 and TRBJ1-2; a possible D gene is TRBD1 (5 bases). Germline V gene data show CDR1 as SGHNT and CDR2 as YYREEE (reference sequence). CDR3 length equals 17 residues. V lost 0 bases to trimming and J lost 1 base, with 16 bases between them. This CDR3 reads CASSLGPTGDDNYGYTF. The CDR3 DNA is TGTGCCAGCAGCTTGGGCCCTACAGGAGACGATAACTATGGCTACACCTTC.

The count of this clone is one. The chain joins TRBV29-1 to TRBJ2-7; D is possibly TRBD1 (7 bases). Trimming stripped 4 bases from V and 5 bases from J, with 27 bases between. Germline V gene data show CDR1 as SQVTM and CDR2 as ANQGSEA. The CDR3 contains 17 residues. CDR3 bases: TGCAGCGTTGCGGAAGGCCGGAGGGGGCGAGGATTCCACGAGCAGTACTTC. This translates into CSVAEGRRGRGFHEQYF.